The rows below give T cell receptor beta chains drawn from one sample of a study of blood T cell repertoires in COVID-19. Here immunoSEQ multiplex PCR was the method, and the copy in TCRdb shows in-frame clones only, minus some. The sample records 150,000 to 200,000 clones, 80% to 95% being singletons. The specimen was peripheral blood. The receptors were gathered from a woman between 55 and 75 years old with COVID-19, enrolled during active disease. The CDR3 runs from the conserved cysteine through the conserved F or W. D genes are given only for firm matches. The size entry is marked missing in some rows and otherwise reads once, few, many or a size class.

CDR3 DNA: TGTGCCAGTAGTACCTCGACAGGCTCCTATAATTCACCCCTCCACTTT; CDR3 protein: CASSTSTGSYNSPLHF; clone size: -; V gene: TRBV19; J gene: TRBJ1-6; D gene: -
CDR3 DNA: TGTGCCAGCAGCCAAGTAAAGGGGGCCACCTACGAGCAGTACTTC; CDR3 protein: CASSQVKGATYEQYF; clone size: -; V gene: TRBV4-2; J gene: TRBJ2-7; D gene: TRBD1
CDR3 DNA: TGTGCTAGCAGCTTAGATCGACAGGGCTATGGCTACACCTTC; CDR3 protein: CASSLDRQGYGYTF; clone size: -; V gene: TRBV7-7; J gene: TRBJ1-2; D gene: TRBD1
CDR3 DNA: TGTGCCAGCACCACCCAGGGGGGCCATGGCTACACCTTC; CDR3 protein: CASTTQGGHGYTF; clone size: -; V gene: TRBV5-5; J gene: TRBJ1-2; D gene: TRBD1
CDR3 DNA: TGCGCCAGCAGCCTCGAACTAGCGAGGGGCACAGATACGCAGTATTTT; CDR3 protein: CASSLELARGTDTQYF; clone size: -; V gene: TRBV4-3; J gene: TRBJ2-3; D gene: TRBD2
CDR3 DNA: TGTGCCAGTAGTTCTTCAGGCGATTCTGGAAACACCATATATTTT; CDR3 protein: CASSSSGDSGNTIYF; clone size: -; V gene: TRBV19; J gene: TRBJ1-3; D gene: -
CDR3 DNA: TGTGCCAGCAGCCGTCGGGGGTCACCGGGAAACACCATATATTTT; CDR3 protein: CASSRRGSPGNTIYF; clone size: -; V gene: TRBV3-1/TRBV3-2; J gene: TRBJ1-3; D gene: -
CDR3 DNA: TGTGCCAGCTCACCGGTCGGGACAGGGGGTTCCTACGAGCAGTACTTC; CDR3 protein: CASSPVGTGGSYEQYF; clone size: -; V gene: TRBV18; J gene: TRBJ2-7; D gene: TRBD1
CDR3 DNA: TGTGCCAGCAGCGCTGGCGCAGGCGCAACTAATGAAAAACTGTTTTTT; CDR3 protein: CASSAGAGATNEKLFF; clone size: -; V gene: TRBV9; J gene: TRBJ1-4; D gene: -
CDR3 DNA: TGCGCCAGCAGCTCGGGACAGGGGGGCAATCAGCCCCAGCATTTT; CDR3 protein: CASSSGQGGNQPQHF; clone size: -; V gene: TRBV5-1; J gene: TRBJ1-5; D gene: TRBD1
CDR3 DNA: TGTGCCAGCAGGCTGACAGGGCCTCAGCCCCAGCATTTT; CDR3 protein: CASRLTGPQPQHF; clone size: -; V gene: TRBV6-5; J gene: TRBJ1-5; D gene: TRBD1
CDR3 DNA: TGTGCCAGTACCCCGGTTATGGGACAGACCAATTCACCCCTCCACTTT; CDR3 protein: CASTPVMGQTNSPLHF; clone size: -; V gene: TRBV19; J gene: TRBJ1-6; D gene: TRBD1
CDR3 DNA: TGTGCCAGCAGCCAAGTCTGGACTAGCGGGGGGACCTCCCCATACAATGAGCAGTTCTTC; CDR3 protein: CASSQVWTSGGTSPYNEQFF; clone size: -; V gene: TRBV3-1/TRBV3-2; J gene: TRBJ2-1; D gene: TRBD2
CDR3 DNA: TGTGCCAGCAGTTTATCTTCCAGTTTGTATAATTCACCCCTCCACTTT; CDR3 protein: CASSLSSSLYNSPLHF; clone size: -; V gene: TRBV27; J gene: TRBJ1-6; D gene: -
CDR3 DNA: TGTGCCAGCAGCCATTACTTCCCCTACGAGCAGTACTTC; CDR3 protein: CASSHYFPYEQYF; clone size: -; V gene: TRBV3-1/TRBV3-2; J gene: TRBJ2-7; D gene: -
CDR3 DNA: TGCAGTGCTAGTATAGGCAGGGAAGAGACCCAGTACTTC; CDR3 protein: CSASIGREETQYF; clone size: -; V gene: TRBV20-1; J gene: TRBJ2-5; D gene: -
CDR3 DNA: TGTGCCAGCAGCGTTAACAGGGGGCGGTCCAATGAGCAGTTCTTC; CDR3 protein: CASSVNRGRSNEQFF; clone size: -; V gene: TRBV11-2; J gene: TRBJ2-1; D gene: TRBD1
CDR3 DNA: TGTGCCAGCAGACTCAACACGGGAAAGCCCCAGCATTTT; CDR3 protein: CASRLNTGKPQHF; clone size: -; V gene: TRBV2; J gene: TRBJ1-5; D gene: -
CDR3 DNA: TGTGCCAGCTCACCAGGAGCGGCGAAGTCTGAAGCTTTCTTT; CDR3 protein: CASSPGAAKSEAFF; clone size: few; V gene: TRBV18; J gene: TRBJ1-1; D gene: -
CDR3 DNA: TGCGCCAGCAGCTTGGAAGGACAGGGGGCGTATTCTAACTATGGCTACACCTTC; CDR3 protein: CASSLEGQGAYSNYGYTF; clone size: -; V gene: TRBV5-1; J gene: TRBJ1-2; D gene: TRBD1
CDR3 DNA: TGTGCCAGCAGCTCCGAACAGGGGGCCGCTATTGGAAACACCATATATTTT; CDR3 protein: CASSSEQGAAIGNTIYF; clone size: -; V gene: TRBV7-2; J gene: TRBJ1-3; D gene: TRBD1
CDR3 DNA: TGCGCCAGCAGCCAAGAGACGACAGGGCCATTGAACACTGAAGCTTTCTTT; CDR3 protein: CASSQETTGPLNTEAFF; clone size: -; V gene: TRBV4-1; J gene: TRBJ1-1; D gene: TRBD1